This T cell receptor (beta chain) was recorded in a study of radiotherapy plus CTLA-4 blockade in lung cancer. Study context: More than 15% of patients responded objectively, and about 30% achieved disease control.

Germline V gives CDR1 SGDLS, CDR2 YYNGEE. The CDR3 has 16 residues. After removal of 0 bases from V and 1 base from J, the junction contained 2 bases not matched to a gene. The study, taken as a whole, reports: Interferon-beta, together with early blood T cell clone dynamics, reportedly best predicted response. Radiotherapy with ipilimumab was followed by blood expansion of tumor-derived clones.

Concerning this clone: Antigen: not known.

Sequenced by immunoSEQ multiplex PCR; TCRdb stores in-frame clones only, minus some. The sample consists of some 60,000 clones, around 77% of them appearing once. The genes are TRBV9 and TRBJ2-3, with 10 bases aligning to TRBD2. The receptor's source is a human donor with non-small cell lung cancer who had a complete response to radiotherapy plus ipilimumab. Sequenced material: peripheral blood, taken from a patient treated with radiotherapy plus ipilimumab. In DNA form, the CDR3 reads TGTGCCAGCAGCGTAGCTCTAGCGGGGGGCACAGATACGCAGTATTTT. The encoded protein is CASSVALAGGTDTQYF.